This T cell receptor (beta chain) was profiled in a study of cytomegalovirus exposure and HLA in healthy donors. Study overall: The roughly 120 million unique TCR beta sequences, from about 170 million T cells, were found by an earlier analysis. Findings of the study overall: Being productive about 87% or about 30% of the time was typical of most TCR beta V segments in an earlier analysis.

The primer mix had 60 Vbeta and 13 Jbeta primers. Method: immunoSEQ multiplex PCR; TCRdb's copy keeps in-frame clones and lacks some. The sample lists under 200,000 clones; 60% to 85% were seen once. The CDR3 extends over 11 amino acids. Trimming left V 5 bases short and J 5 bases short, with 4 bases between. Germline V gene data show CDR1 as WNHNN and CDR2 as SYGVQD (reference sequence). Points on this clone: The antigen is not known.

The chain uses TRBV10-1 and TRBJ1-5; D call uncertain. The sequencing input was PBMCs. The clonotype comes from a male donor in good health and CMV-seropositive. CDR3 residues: CASSQDQPQHF. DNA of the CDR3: TGCGCCAGCAGTCAGGATCAGCCCCAGCATTTT.